The rows below give T cell receptor beta chains drawn from one sample of a study of blood T cell repertoires in COVID-19. Sequencing was performed with immunoSEQ multiplex PCR; in TCRdb, only in-frame clones are kept and a portion is missing. The repertoire holds over 90,000 clones, approximately 80% seen once, with around 5% in the top ten. Sequences were obtained from peripheral blood. These receptors originate from a man of 80 years or more with COVID-19, enrolled during active disease. Both conserved end residues are part of each CDR3. A D gene is named only where the DNA matches it firmly. Clone size is shown for a subset of rows, as once, few, many or a class of expanded clone.

cdr3_aa: CASSYLAGGLAETQYF; cdr3_nt: TGTGCCAGCAGTTACCTAGCGGGGGGGCTGGCGGAGACCCAGTACTTC; d_call: TRBD2; clone_size: .; j_call: TRBJ2-5; v_call: TRBV6-2/TRBV6-3
cdr3_aa: CASSSQGLRNSPLHF; cdr3_nt: TGTGCCAGCAGTTCCCAGGGGCTCCGTAATTCACCCCTCCACTTT; d_call: .; clone_size: .; j_call: TRBJ1-6; v_call: TRBV28
cdr3_aa: CASSPFRRGTLETQYF; cdr3_nt: TGTGCCAGCAGTCCCTTCAGACGAGGAACTCTGGAGACCCAGTACTTC; d_call: .; clone_size: .; j_call: TRBJ2-5; v_call: TRBV2
cdr3_aa: CASSLERLSKTSGNTIYF; cdr3_nt: TGCGCCAGCAGCTTGGAGAGACTGAGCAAGACTTCTGGAAACACCATATATTTT; d_call: .; clone_size: .; j_call: TRBJ1-3; v_call: TRBV5-1
cdr3_aa: CASSVGSGGTDTQYF; cdr3_nt: TGTGCCAGCAGCGTAGGTAGCGGAGGCACAGATACGCAGTATTTT; d_call: .; clone_size: .; j_call: TRBJ2-3; v_call: TRBV9
cdr3_aa: CSAAPRGQGGELFF; cdr3_nt: TGCAGCGCCGCGCCCAGGGGACAAGGCGGGGAGCTGTTTTTT; d_call: .; clone_size: .; j_call: TRBJ2-2; v_call: TRBV29-1
cdr3_aa: CATSRDIANTEAFF; cdr3_nt: TGTGCCACCAGCAGAGATATAGCAAACACTGAAGCTTTCTTT; d_call: .; clone_size: once; j_call: TRBJ1-1; v_call: TRBV15
cdr3_aa: CASSIGFTGNQPQHF; cdr3_nt: TGTGCCAGTAGTATAGGCTTTACGGGCAATCAGCCCCAGCATTTT; d_call: .; clone_size: .; j_call: TRBJ1-5; v_call: TRBV19
cdr3_aa: CASSFLGGQGAGEQYF; cdr3_nt: TGTGCCAGCAGCTTCTTAGGGGGACAGGGGGCTGGGGAGCAGTACTTC; d_call: TRBD1; clone_size: few; j_call: TRBJ2-7; v_call: TRBV7-2
cdr3_aa: CSAKTGGRNEQYF; cdr3_nt: TGCAGCGCCAAAACAGGGGGTAGGAACGAGCAGTACTTC; d_call: TRBD1; clone_size: .; j_call: TRBJ2-7; v_call: TRBV29-1
cdr3_aa: CASSLVGTSYEQYF; cdr3_nt: TGCGCCAGCAGCTTGGTTGGGACATCCTACGAGCAGTACTTC; d_call: .; clone_size: .; j_call: TRBJ2-7; v_call: TRBV5-1
cdr3_aa: CAWIRDREF; cdr3_nt: TGTGCCTGGATACGGGACAGGGAATTT; d_call: TRBD1; clone_size: .; j_call: TRBJ1-3; v_call: TRBV30
cdr3_aa: CASSLAPRGGTGELFF; cdr3_nt: TGCGCCAGCAGCTTGGCCCCCCGGGGAGGCACCGGGGAGCTGTTTTTT; d_call: .; clone_size: .; j_call: TRBJ2-2; v_call: TRBV5-1
cdr3_aa: CAWSTGSSYNSPLHF; cdr3_nt: TGTGCCTGGAGTACCGGGAGCTCCTATAATTCACCCCTCCACTTT; d_call: .; clone_size: .; j_call: TRBJ1-6; v_call: TRBV30
cdr3_aa: CAWSIPGSYTGELFF; cdr3_nt: TGTGCCTGGAGTATCCCCGGGAGCTACACCGGGGAGCTGTTTTTT; d_call: .; clone_size: few; j_call: TRBJ2-2; v_call: TRBV30
cdr3_aa: CASSRQRTGDYEQYF; cdr3_nt: TGTGCCAGCAGCCGGCAGAGGACAGGGGACTACGAGCAGTACTTC; d_call: TRBD1; clone_size: .; j_call: TRBJ2-7; v_call: TRBV14
cdr3_aa: CASSLVTRLAGNEQFF; cdr3_nt: TGTGCCAGCAGCTTAGTTACGAGACTAGCTGGGAATGAGCAGTTCTTC; d_call: TRBD2; clone_size: .; j_call: TRBJ2-1; v_call: TRBV7-9
cdr3_aa: CASSGTGGFRETQYF; cdr3_nt: TGTGCCAGCTCGGGAACAGGGGGTTTTCGGGAGACCCAGTACTTC; d_call: TRBD1; clone_size: .; j_call: TRBJ2-5; v_call: TRBV5-6
cdr3_aa: CSATTGGGYTF; cdr3_nt: TGCAGCGCAACAACAGGGGGCGGCTACACCTTC; d_call: TRBD1; clone_size: .; j_call: TRBJ1-2; v_call: TRBV29-1
cdr3_aa: CASSARTGRYGYTF; cdr3_nt: TGTGCCAGTAGTGCCCGGACAGGGCGATATGGCTACACCTTC; d_call: TRBD1; clone_size: .; j_call: TRBJ1-2; v_call: TRBV19
cdr3_aa: CASSRGTGSNEQYF; cdr3_nt: TGTGCCAGCAGCCGAGGGACAGGGTCCAACGAGCAGTACTTC; d_call: TRBD1; clone_size: .; j_call: TRBJ2-7; v_call: TRBV7-8
cdr3_aa: CAWSVPPGQSFSGANVLTF; cdr3_nt: TGTGCCTGGAGTGTACCTCCGGGACAGTCTTTCTCTGGGGCCAACGTCCTGACTTTC; d_call: TRBD1; clone_size: .; j_call: TRBJ2-6; v_call: TRBV30
cdr3_aa: CSVHGGGDYGYTF; cdr3_nt: TGCAGCGTCCACGGCGGGGGGGACTATGGCTACACCTTC; d_call: .; clone_size: .; j_call: TRBJ1-2; v_call: TRBV29-1
cdr3_aa: CASTYRRIAGVSRGTGELFF; cdr3_nt: TGTGCCAGTACTTATAGAAGGATAGCGGGGGTTTCGAGAGGTACCGGGGAGCTGTTTTTT; d_call: TRBD2; clone_size: .; j_call: TRBJ2-2; v_call: TRBV19
cdr3_aa: CASSAGVGNTEAFF; cdr3_nt: TGTGCCAGCAGCGCAGGGGTAGGAAACACTGAAGCTTTCTTT; d_call: .; clone_size: .; j_call: TRBJ1-1; v_call: TRBV9
cdr3_aa: CASSRRAGRTDTQYF; cdr3_nt: TGTGCCAGCTCACGTCGAGCGGGGCGTACAGATACGCAGTATTTT; d_call: TRBD2; clone_size: .; j_call: TRBJ2-3; v_call: TRBV18
cdr3_aa: CASLRESSYNSPLHF; cdr3_nt: TGTGCCAGCTTGAGGGAGAGCTCCTATAATTCACCCCTCCACTTT; d_call: .; clone_size: .; j_call: TRBJ1-6; v_call: TRBV2
cdr3_aa: CASSSPGQTLSNEQYF; cdr3_nt: TGTGCCAGCAGTTCACCGGGACAGACCCTTAGCAACGAGCAGTACTTC; d_call: TRBD1; clone_size: few; j_call: TRBJ2-7; v_call: TRBV28
cdr3_aa: CASSRGTDKYSYNEQFF; cdr3_nt: TGTGCCAGCAGTCGCGGGACAGACAAGTACTCCTACAATGAGCAGTTCTTC; d_call: .; clone_size: few; j_call: TRBJ2-1; v_call: TRBV6-6
cdr3_aa: CASSLALEGTYNEQFF; cdr3_nt: TGTGCCAGCAGCTTAGCTCTAGAGGGCACCTACAATGAGCAGTTCTTC; d_call: .; clone_size: .; j_call: TRBJ2-1; v_call: TRBV11-2
cdr3_aa: CASSSGRTAQYGYTF; cdr3_nt: TGTGCCAGCAGCTCGGGACGGACAGCCCAATATGGCTACACCTTC; d_call: .; clone_size: .; j_call: TRBJ1-2; v_call: TRBV7-2
cdr3_aa: CASSLKGQGQGGEKLFF; cdr3_nt: TGTGCCAGCAGCTTGAAGGGACAGGGACAAGGCGGGGAAAAACTGTTTTTT; d_call: TRBD1; clone_size: many; j_call: TRBJ1-4; v_call: TRBV5-6
cdr3_aa: CASSELQGTGYTF; cdr3_nt: TGTGCCAGCAGTGAATTGCAGGGAACGGGCTACACCTTC; d_call: .; clone_size: .; j_call: TRBJ1-2; v_call: TRBV6-1
cdr3_aa: CAWSATHPGQELFF; cdr3_nt: TGTGCCTGGAGCGCCACTCACCCCGGACAGGAACTGTTTTTT; d_call: TRBD1; clone_size: .; j_call: TRBJ1-4; v_call: TRBV30
cdr3_aa: CASSFGGLGANVLTF; cdr3_nt: TGTGCCAGCAGTTTCGGCGGTCTTGGGGCCAACGTCCTGACTTTC; d_call: .; clone_size: .; j_call: TRBJ2-6; v_call: TRBV27
cdr3_aa: CASSVSGQGGPDTQYF; cdr3_nt: TGTGCCAGCAGCGTATCGGGGCAGGGGGGCCCAGATACGCAGTATTTT; d_call: .; clone_size: .; j_call: TRBJ2-3; v_call: TRBV9
cdr3_aa: CASSQDWGQGDGYTF; cdr3_nt: TGCGCCAGCAGCCAAGATTGGGGACAGGGGGATGGCTACACCTTC; d_call: TRBD1; clone_size: .; j_call: TRBJ1-2; v_call: TRBV4-3
cdr3_aa: CASLGQVGGANVLTF; cdr3_nt: TGTGCCAGCCTGGGCCAGGTGGGTGGGGCCAACGTCCTGACTTTC; d_call: .; clone_size: .; j_call: TRBJ2-6; v_call: TRBV6-5
cdr3_aa: CASSPNSGSDVSYNEQFF; cdr3_nt: TGTGCCAGCAGCCCAAACAGCGGGTCGGACGTATCCTACAATGAGCAGTTCTTC; d_call: .; clone_size: .; j_call: TRBJ2-1; v_call: TRBV7-3
cdr3_aa: CASSQSKQGENTGELFF; cdr3_nt: TGCGCCAGCAGTCAATCGAAACAGGGGGAGAACACCGGGGAGCTGTTTTTT; d_call: TRBD1; clone_size: .; j_call: TRBJ2-2; v_call: TRBV23-1
cdr3_aa: CASSIRANTEAFF; cdr3_nt: TGTGCCAGTAGTATCAGGGCGAACACTGAAGCTTTCTTT; d_call: .; clone_size: .; j_call: TRBJ1-1; v_call: TRBV19
cdr3_aa: CASSLQGYGYTF; cdr3_nt: TGTGCCAGCAGTCTACAGGGTTATGGCTACACCTTC; d_call: .; clone_size: few; j_call: TRBJ1-2; v_call: TRBV9
cdr3_aa: CASSVATTPYNEQFF; cdr3_nt: TGTGCCAGTAGCGTAGCAACTACCCCCTACAATGAGCAGTTCTTC; d_call: .; clone_size: .; j_call: TRBJ2-1; v_call: TRBV19
cdr3_aa: CASSIHRGVNQPQHF; cdr3_nt: TGTGCCAGTAGTATCCACAGGGGGGTGAATCAGCCCCAGCATTTT; d_call: TRBD1; clone_size: .; j_call: TRBJ1-5; v_call: TRBV19
cdr3_aa: CASGLVPGNSPLHF; cdr3_nt: TGTGCTAGTGGTTTGGTACCAGGGAATTCACCCCTCCACTTT; d_call: .; clone_size: .; j_call: TRBJ1-6; v_call: TRBV12-5
cdr3_aa: CASSQDRAGLVNSYEQYF; cdr3_nt: TGTGCCAGCAGCCAAGATAGGGCAGGACTAGTAAACTCCTACGAGCAGTACTTC; d_call: TRBD2; clone_size: .; j_call: TRBJ2-7; v_call: TRBV4-2
cdr3_aa: CASSHRDRVETTEAFF; cdr3_nt: TGTGCCAGCTCACACCGGGACAGGGTAGAAACCACTGAAGCTTTCTTT; d_call: TRBD1; clone_size: .; j_call: TRBJ1-1; v_call: TRBV18
cdr3_aa: CASSSQGQGRQETQYF; cdr3_nt: TGCGCCAGCAGTTCCCAGGGACAGGGTCGCCAAGAGACCCAGTACTTC; d_call: TRBD1; clone_size: .; j_call: TRBJ2-5; v_call: TRBV5-1
cdr3_aa: CAIMNRENTGELFF; cdr3_nt: TGTGCCATAATGAACCGGGAGAACACCGGGGAGCTGTTTTTT; d_call: .; clone_size: .; j_call: TRBJ2-2; v_call: TRBV7-9
cdr3_aa: CSVEQGGKKLFF; cdr3_nt: TGCAGCGTTGAACAGGGAGGGAAAAAACTGTTTTTT; d_call: .; clone_size: .; j_call: TRBJ1-4; v_call: TRBV29-1
cdr3_aa: CAISEIRASGSYNSPLHF; cdr3_nt: TGTGCCATCAGTGAGATTAGGGCCAGCGGTTCCTATAATTCACCCCTCCACTTT; d_call: .; clone_size: .; j_call: TRBJ1-6; v_call: TRBV10-3
cdr3_aa: CASSQERSGGRDYGYTF; cdr3_nt: TGCGCCAGCAGCCAAGAACGGTCGGGGGGCAGGGACTATGGCTACACCTTC; d_call: .; clone_size: .; j_call: TRBJ1-2; v_call: TRBV4-3
cdr3_aa: CASSGRLATDTQYF; cdr3_nt: TGCGCCAGCAGTGGCCGACTAGCGACAGATACGCAGTATTTT; d_call: TRBD2; clone_size: .; j_call: TRBJ2-3; v_call: TRBV5-1
cdr3_aa: CASSRPGGAGDTQYF; cdr3_nt: TGTGCCAGTAGTAGGCCCGGGGGGGCCGGAGATACGCAGTATTTT; d_call: TRBD2; clone_size: .; j_call: TRBJ2-3; v_call: TRBV19
cdr3_aa: CASSLGNSHRGYTF; cdr3_nt: TGTGCCAGCAGCTTAGGTAACTCCCATCGGGGCTACACCTTC; d_call: .; clone_size: .; j_call: TRBJ1-2; v_call: TRBV7-2